A single sample is the source of the 10 T cell receptor beta chains below, sequenced in a study of cytomegalovirus exposure and HLA in healthy donors. It was with 60 Vbeta and 13 Jbeta primers that the PCR ran. Using immunoSEQ multiplex PCR, the repertoire was profiled, and TCRdb retains in-frame clones only, with some absent. The table records some 110,000 clones, roughly 13% of them present only once. Material for sequencing was PBMCs. Receptors originate from a middle-aged man in good health and CMV-seropositive.

The table lists this clone with a few counts. The rearrangement links TRBV5-1 to TRBJ1-1; D is perhaps TRBD1 (6 bases). Germline V gives CDR1 SGHRS, CDR2 YFSETQ. Deletions cut 3 bases from V and 3 bases from J, with 9 bases between. This CDR3 has 13 residues. The CDR3 DNA reads as TGCGCCAGCAGCTGGGACACCTACACTGAAGCTTTCTTT. Protein sequence: CASSWDTYTEAFF.

This clone was seen a few times. This rearrangement joins TRBV28 to TRBJ1-2; D call uncertain. CDR3 length equals 13 residues. Trimming cost V 6 bases and J 3 bases, with 11 bases left between them. Germline CDR1 and CDR2: MDHEN and SYDVKM. The CDR3 spells CASRVRRHYGYTF. DNA of the CDR3: TGTGCCAGCAGAGTCAGGAGGCACTATGGCTACACCTTC.

The chain has TRBV7-9 and TRBJ2-3, with D unresolved. Trimming took 5 bases from V and 0 from J, leaving 9 bases between them. This CDR3 is built from 14 residues. Germline V gene sequence: CDR1 SEHNR, CDR2 FQNEAQ (reference sequence). The chain's CDR3 is CASSPRVSTDTQYF. CDR3 nucleotide sequence: TGTGCCAGCAGCCCACGGGTGAGCACAGATACGCAGTATTTT.

The chain combines TRBV4-1 with TRBJ1-5; 10 positions agree with TRBD1. The V segment lost 4 bases and the J segment 6 bases; nucleotides outside the gene matches: 3. This CDR3 has 14 residues. The germline V gene encodes CDR1 MGHRA and CDR2 YSYEKL. CDR3 sequence: CASSPGQGRQPQHF. The DNA for the CDR3 is TGCGCCAGCAGCCCGGGACAGGGGCGTCAGCCCCAGCATTTT.

The rearrangement uses TRBV19 and TRBJ2-3; D is uncertain. The CDR3 length is 13 residues. Germline V gene lookup returns CDR1 LNHDA and CDR2 SQIVND (reference sequence). Deletions cut 3 bases from V and 1 base from J, with 5 bases between. CDR3 loop: CASSIIGTDTQYF. CDR3 DNA: TGTGCCAGTAGTATCATTGGCACAGATACGCAGTATTTT.

A few counts support this clone. The chain carries TRBV25-1 and TRBJ2-7; TRBD2 matches at 8 bases. This CDR3 is 14 amino acids long. Germline V CDR1 and CDR2: MGHDK, SYGVNS. V dropped 4 bases and J dropped 5; count of bases not matched to a gene: 7. CDR3 DNA: TGTGCCAGCAGTGGGCCGGGAGGGCCTAACGAGCAGTACTTC. The encoded protein is CASSGPGGPNEQYF.

The genes are TRBV7-3 and TRBJ2-2; D is uncertain. Germline loops: CDR1 SGHTA, CDR2 FQGTGA. The germline V and J ends were trimmed by 7 bases and 4 bases, with 10 bases remaining between them. The CDR3 runs 13 residues. CDR3 in amino acids: CASTRVITGELFF. The CDR3 DNA reads as TGTGCCAGCACCCGGGTGATCACCGGGGAGCTGTTTTTT.

This clone was observed a handful of times. J is TRBJ1-2 and V is TRBV5-6; TRBD1 matches at 9 bases. Germline V gene lookup returns CDR1 SGHDT and CDR2 YYEEEE. This CDR3 comprises 16 residues. V shed 0 bases, J shed 5 bases, and the junction held 8 bases outside the gene matches. CDR3 in amino acids: CASSLVRDREIYGYTF. The DNA for the CDR3 is TGTGCCAGCAGCTTGGTAAGGGACAGGGAGATTTATGGCTACACCTTC. The whole variable domain, filled in from reference TRBV5-6 and TRBJ1-2, reads DAGVTQSPTHLIKTRGQQVTLRCSPKSGHDTVSWYQQALGQGPQFIFQYYEEEERQRGNFPDRFSGHQFPNYSSELNVNALLLGDSALYLCASSLVRDREIYGYTFGSGTRLTVV.

There are a few counts of this clone. This chain uses TRBV11-2 with TRBJ2-2; tentatively, D is TRBD2 (5 bases). Trimming left V 1 base short and J 5 bases short, with 11 bases between. The CDR3 loop spans 15 amino acids. CDR1 and CDR2 (germline): SGHAT, FQNNGV. CDR3 sequence reads: CASSLGGTGTGELFF. DNA of the CDR3: TGTGCCAGCAGCTTAGGTGGAACGGGGACCGGGGAGCTGTTTTTT.

This chain connects TRBV27 to TRBJ1-2, with a tentative D call TRBD1 (5 bases). V was trimmed by 4 bases and J by 8 bases, leaving 11 bases between them. Germline V gene data show CDR1 as MNHEY and CDR2 as SMNVEV (reference sequence). CDR3 size: 12 residues. The CDR3 reads CASSSQGGGYTF. The CDR3 region has the DNA TGTGCCAGCAGTTCGCAGGGTGGAGGCTACACCTTC.